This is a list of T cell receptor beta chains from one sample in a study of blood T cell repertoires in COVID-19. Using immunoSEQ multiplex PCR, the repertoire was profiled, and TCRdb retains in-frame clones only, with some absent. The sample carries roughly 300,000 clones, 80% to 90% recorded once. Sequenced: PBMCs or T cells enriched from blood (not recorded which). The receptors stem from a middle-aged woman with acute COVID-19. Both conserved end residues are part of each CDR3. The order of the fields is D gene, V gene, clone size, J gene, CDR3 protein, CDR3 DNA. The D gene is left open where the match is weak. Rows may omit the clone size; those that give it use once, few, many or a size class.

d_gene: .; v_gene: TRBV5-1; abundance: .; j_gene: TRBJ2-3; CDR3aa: CASQLPSSTDTQYF; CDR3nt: TGCGCCTCCCAACTCCCCTCTAGCACAGATACGCAGTATTTT
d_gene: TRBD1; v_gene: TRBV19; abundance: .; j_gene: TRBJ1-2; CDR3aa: CASTILAGQTYGYTF; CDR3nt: TGTGCCAGTACCATCCTGGCGGGACAGACCTATGGCTACACCTTC
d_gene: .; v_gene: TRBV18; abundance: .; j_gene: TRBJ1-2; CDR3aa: CASSPQSGLIYGYTF; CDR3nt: TGTGCCAGCTCACCACAGTCGGGACTGATTTATGGCTACACCTTC
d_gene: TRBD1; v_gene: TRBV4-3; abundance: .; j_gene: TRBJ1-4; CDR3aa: CASSHRGIKVEKLFF; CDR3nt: TGCGCCAGCAGCCACAGGGGGATTAAGGTTGAAAAACTGTTTTTT
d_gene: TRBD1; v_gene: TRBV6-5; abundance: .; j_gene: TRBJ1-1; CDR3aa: CASSYETGGRTEAFF; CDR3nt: TGTGCCAGCAGTTACGAGACAGGGGGTAGGACTGAAGCTTTCTTT
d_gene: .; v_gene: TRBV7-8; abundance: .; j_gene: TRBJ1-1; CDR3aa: CASSLGGEAFF; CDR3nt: TGTGCCAGCAGCTTAGGCGGAGAAGCTTTCTTT
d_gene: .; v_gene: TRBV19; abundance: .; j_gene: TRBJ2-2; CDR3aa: CASSIFIGELFF; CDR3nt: TGTGCCAGTAGTATTTTTATCGGGGAGCTGTTTTTT
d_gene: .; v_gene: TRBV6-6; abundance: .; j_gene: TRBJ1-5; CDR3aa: CASRSPYSNQPQHF; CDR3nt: TGTGCCAGCAGATCCCCCTATAGCAATCAGCCCCAGCATTTT
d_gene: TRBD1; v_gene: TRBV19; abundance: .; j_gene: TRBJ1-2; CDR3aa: CASRRDRAEGGYTF; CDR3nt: TGTGCCAGTAGAAGAGACAGGGCGGAGGGCGGCTACACCTTC
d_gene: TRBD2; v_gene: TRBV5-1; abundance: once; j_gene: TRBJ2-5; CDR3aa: CASSLTSGRETQYF; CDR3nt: TGCGCCAGCAGCCTGACTAGCGGCCGGGAGACCCAGTACTTC
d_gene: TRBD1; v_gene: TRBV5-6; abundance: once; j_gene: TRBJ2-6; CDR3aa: CASSTTGSGANVLTF; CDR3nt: TGTGCCAGCAGCACGACAGGGTCTGGGGCCAACGTCCTGACTTTC
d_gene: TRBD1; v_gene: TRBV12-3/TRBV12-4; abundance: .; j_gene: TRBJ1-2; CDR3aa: CANDRGNGYTF; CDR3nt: TGTGCCAACGACAGGGGTAACGGCTACACCTTC
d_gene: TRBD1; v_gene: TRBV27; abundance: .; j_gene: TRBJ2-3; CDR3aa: CASSTTGGRSTQYF; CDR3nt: TGTGCCAGCAGTACGACAGGGGGCAGGAGTACGCAGTATTTT
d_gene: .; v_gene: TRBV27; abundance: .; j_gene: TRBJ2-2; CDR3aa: CASSLGLAHTGELFF; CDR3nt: TGTGCCAGCAGTTTAGGGCTAGCGCACACCGGGGAGCTGTTTTTT
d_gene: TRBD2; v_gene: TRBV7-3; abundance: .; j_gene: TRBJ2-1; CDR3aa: CASRRTSGRGGEQFF; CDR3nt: TGTGCCAGCAGGCGTACTAGCGGGAGGGGCGGTGAGCAGTTCTTC
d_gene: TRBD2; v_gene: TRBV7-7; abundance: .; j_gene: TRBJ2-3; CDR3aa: CASSLEVAGGRSTDTQYF; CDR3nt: TGTGCTAGCAGCTTGGAGGTAGCGGGAGGGCGAAGCACAGATACGCAGTATTTT
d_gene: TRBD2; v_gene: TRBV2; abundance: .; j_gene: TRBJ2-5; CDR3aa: CASTPVAGGETQYF; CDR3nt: TGTGCCAGCACCCCGGTGGCGGGGGGAGAGACCCAGTACTTC
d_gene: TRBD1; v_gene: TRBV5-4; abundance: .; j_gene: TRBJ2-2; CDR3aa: CASSPPTGDTGELFF; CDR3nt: TGTGCCAGCAGCCCGCCGACAGGGGACACCGGGGAGCTGTTTTTT
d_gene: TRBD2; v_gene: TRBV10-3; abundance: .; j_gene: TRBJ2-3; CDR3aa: CAIKETGGGPDTQYF; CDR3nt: TGTGCCATCAAAGAAACGGGAGGGGGACCAGATACGCAGTATTTT
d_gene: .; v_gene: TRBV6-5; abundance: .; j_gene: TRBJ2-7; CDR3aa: CASSYGRGNTYEQYF; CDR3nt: TGTGCCAGCAGTTACGGCAGGGGCAACACCTACGAGCAGTACTTC
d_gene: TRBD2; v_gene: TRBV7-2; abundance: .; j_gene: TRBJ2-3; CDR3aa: CASSTMPGLGRDTQYF; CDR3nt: TGTGCCAGCAGCACCATGCCGGGACTAGGGAGGGATACGCAGTATTTT
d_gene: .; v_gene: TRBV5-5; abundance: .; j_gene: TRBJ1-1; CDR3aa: CASSFIPDTEAFF; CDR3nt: TGTGCCAGCAGCTTTATTCCGGACACTGAAGCTTTCTTT
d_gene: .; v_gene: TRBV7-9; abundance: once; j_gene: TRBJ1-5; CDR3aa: CASSSGRGTNQPQHF; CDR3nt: TGTGCCAGCAGTTCAGGCCGGGGAACCAATCAGCCCCAGCATTTT
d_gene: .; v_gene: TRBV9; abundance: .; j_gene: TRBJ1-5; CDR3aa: CASSVGSRSNQPQHF; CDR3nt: TGTGCCAGCAGCGTAGGATCGAGGAGCAATCAGCCCCAGCATTTT
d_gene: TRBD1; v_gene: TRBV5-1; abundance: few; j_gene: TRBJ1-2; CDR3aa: CASSRGQGEDGYTF; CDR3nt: TGCGCCAGCAGCCGGGGACAGGGAGAAGATGGCTACACCTTC
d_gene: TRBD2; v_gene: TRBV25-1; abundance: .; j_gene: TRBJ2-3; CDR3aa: CASRGLAASDTQYF; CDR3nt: TGTGCCAGCAGAGGACTAGCGGCTTCAGATACGCAGTATTTT
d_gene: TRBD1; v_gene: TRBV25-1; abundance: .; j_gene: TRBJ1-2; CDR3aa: CASSESGTGGKDYTF; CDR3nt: TGTGCCAGCAGCGAATCAGGGACAGGGGGTAAGGATTACACCTTC
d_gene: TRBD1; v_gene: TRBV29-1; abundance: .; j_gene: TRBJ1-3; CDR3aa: CSVGDRGNTIYF; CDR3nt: TGCAGCGTTGGAGACAGGGGTAACACCATATATTTT
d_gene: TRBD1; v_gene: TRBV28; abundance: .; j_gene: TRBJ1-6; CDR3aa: CASRATGGDGNSPLHF; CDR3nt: TGTGCCAGCAGGGCCACAGGGGGCGACGGTAATTCACCCCTCCACTTT
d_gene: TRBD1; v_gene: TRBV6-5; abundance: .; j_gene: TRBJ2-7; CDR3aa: CASSYSSGQGNYEQYF; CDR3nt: TGTGCCAGCAGTTACTCCTCGGGACAGGGTAACTACGAGCAGTACTTC
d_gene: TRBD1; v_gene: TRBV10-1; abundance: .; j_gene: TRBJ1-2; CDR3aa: CASSEGDRGRGRHYGYTF; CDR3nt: TGCGCCAGCAGTGAGGGAGACAGGGGCCGGGGCCGCCACTATGGCTACACCTTC
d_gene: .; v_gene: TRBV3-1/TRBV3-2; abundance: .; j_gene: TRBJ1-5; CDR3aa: CASSQGTQPQHF; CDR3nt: TGTGCCAGCAGCCAGGGCACTCAGCCCCAGCATTTT
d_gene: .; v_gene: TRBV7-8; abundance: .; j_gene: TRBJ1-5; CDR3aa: CASSLDSGRGVQPQHF; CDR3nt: TGTGCCAGCAGCTTAGATAGTGGTAGGGGTGTACAGCCCCAGCATTTT
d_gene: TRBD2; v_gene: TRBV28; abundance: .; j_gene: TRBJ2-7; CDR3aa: CASSLYIAGGPYEQYF; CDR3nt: TGTGCCAGCAGTTTATATATAGCGGGAGGGCCCTACGAGCAGTACTTC
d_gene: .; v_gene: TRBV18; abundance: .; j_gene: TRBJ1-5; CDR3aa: CASSQGAVQPQHF; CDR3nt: TGTGCCAGCTCACAGGGAGCCGTTCAGCCCCAGCATTTT
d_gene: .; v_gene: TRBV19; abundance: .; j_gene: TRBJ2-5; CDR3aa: CASSRREGQQETQYF; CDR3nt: TGTGCCAGTAGTCGGCGGGAAGGGCAACAAGAGACCCAGTACTTC
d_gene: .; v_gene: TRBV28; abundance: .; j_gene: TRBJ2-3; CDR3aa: CASSSVPDTQYF; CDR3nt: TGTGCCAGCAGTTCAGTCCCCGATACGCAGTATTTT
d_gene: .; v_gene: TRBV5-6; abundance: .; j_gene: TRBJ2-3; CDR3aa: CASTLGGLADTQYF; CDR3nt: TGTGCCAGCACCCTGGGGGGGCTGGCAGATACGCAGTATTTT
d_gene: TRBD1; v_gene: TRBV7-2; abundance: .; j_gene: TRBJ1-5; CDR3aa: CASSLSTGGYQPQHF; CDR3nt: TGTGCCAGCAGCTTATCGACAGGGGGTTATCAGCCCCAGCATTTT
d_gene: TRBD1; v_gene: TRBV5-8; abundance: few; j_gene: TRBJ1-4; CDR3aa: CASSLLGRGTTNEKLFF; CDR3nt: TGTGCCAGCAGCTTGTTAGGCAGGGGGACAACTAATGAAAAACTGTTTTTT
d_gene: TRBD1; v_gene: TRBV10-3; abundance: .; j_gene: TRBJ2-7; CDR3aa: CAISESGVTGAEQYF; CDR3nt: TGTGCCATCAGTGAGTCTGGGGTAACAGGGGCCGAGCAGTACTTC
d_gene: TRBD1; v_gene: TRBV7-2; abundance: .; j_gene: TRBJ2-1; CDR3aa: CASSGSTGIGEQFF; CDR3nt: TGTGCCAGCAGCGGTTCGACAGGGATCGGTGAGCAGTTCTTC
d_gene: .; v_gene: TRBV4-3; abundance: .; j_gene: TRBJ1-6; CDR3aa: CASSQERGGSNFPYNSPLHF; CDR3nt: TGCGCCAGCAGCCAAGAGCGGGGAGGGTCCAACTTCCCTTATAATTCACCCCTCCACTTT
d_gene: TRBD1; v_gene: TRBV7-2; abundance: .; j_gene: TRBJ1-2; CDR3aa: CASSHRQGAGANYGYTF; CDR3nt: TGTGCCAGCAGCCACCGACAGGGGGCCGGGGCTAACTATGGCTACACCTTC
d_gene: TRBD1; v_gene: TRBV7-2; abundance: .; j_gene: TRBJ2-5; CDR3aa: CASSLVADRGRETQYF; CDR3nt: TGTGCCAGCAGCTTAGTGGCCGACAGGGGGCGAGAGACCCAGTACTTC